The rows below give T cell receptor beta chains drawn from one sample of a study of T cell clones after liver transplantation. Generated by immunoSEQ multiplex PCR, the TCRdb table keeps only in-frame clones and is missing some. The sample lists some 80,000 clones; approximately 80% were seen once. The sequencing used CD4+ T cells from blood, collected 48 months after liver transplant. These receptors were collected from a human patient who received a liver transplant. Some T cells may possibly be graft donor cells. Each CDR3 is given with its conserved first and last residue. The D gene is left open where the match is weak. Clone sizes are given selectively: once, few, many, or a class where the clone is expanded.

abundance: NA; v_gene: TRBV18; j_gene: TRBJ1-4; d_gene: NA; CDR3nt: TGTGCCAGCTCTCCTCCAGGGCTCGTTAGTGAAAAACTGTTTTTT; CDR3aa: CASSPPGLVSEKLFF
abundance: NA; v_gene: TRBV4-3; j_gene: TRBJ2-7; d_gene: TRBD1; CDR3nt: TGCGCCAGCAGCGGAATTACGGGACAGTATTCTCTGGGGCAGTACTTC; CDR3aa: CASSGITGQYSLGQYF
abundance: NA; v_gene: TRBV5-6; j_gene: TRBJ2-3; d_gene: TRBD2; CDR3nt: TGTGCCAGCAGCCTTCTAGCGGGGGGGATTAAGGGCACAGATACGCAGTATTTT; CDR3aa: CASSLLAGGIKGTDTQYF
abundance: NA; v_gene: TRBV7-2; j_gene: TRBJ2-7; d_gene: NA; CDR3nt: TGTGCCAGCTGCCCCACGGGAGCCCAAGGGGAGCAGTACTTC; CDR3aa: CASCPTGAQGEQYF
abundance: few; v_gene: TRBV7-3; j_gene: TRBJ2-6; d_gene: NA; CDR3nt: TGTGCCAGCAGCTTCGGGTTAGGGGCCAACGTCCTGACTTTC; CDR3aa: CASSFGLGANVLTF
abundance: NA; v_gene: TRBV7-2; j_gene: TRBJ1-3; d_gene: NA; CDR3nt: TGTGCCAGCAGCTTAGATTTTACAGGGGGAAACACCATATATTTT; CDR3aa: CASSLDFTGGNTIYF
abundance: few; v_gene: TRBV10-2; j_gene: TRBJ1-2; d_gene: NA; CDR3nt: TGCGCCAGCAGTCCCTGGGGAGGAGGGACCTATGGCTACACCTTC; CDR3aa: CASSPWGGGTYGYTF
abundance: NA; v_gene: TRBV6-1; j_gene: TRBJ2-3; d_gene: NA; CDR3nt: TGTGCCAGCAGTGACGGAGGGCCCTCCACAGATACGCAGTATTTT; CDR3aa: CASSDGGPSTDTQYF
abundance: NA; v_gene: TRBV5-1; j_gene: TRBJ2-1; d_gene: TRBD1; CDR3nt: TGCGCCAGCAGCGCGGACAGGGGCCCTTTTAATGAGCAGTTCTTC; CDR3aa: CASSADRGPFNEQFF
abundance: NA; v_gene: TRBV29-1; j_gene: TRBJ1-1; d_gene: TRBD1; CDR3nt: TGCAGCGTCTGGGACAGGGTAGACACTGAAGCTTTCTTT; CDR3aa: CSVWDRVDTEAFF
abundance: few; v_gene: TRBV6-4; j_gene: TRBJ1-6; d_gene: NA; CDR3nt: TGTGCCAGCAGCGCAGACGGGGGTAATTCACCCCTCCACTTT; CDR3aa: CASSADGGNSPLHF
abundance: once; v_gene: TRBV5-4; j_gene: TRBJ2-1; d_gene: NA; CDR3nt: TGTGCCAGCAGCCTGGAGGGGGGGCGGAATGAGCAGTTCTTC; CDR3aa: CASSLEGGRNEQFF
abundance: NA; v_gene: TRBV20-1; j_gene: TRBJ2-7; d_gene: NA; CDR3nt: TGCAGTGCTTTGCGGGGTTCCGAGCAGTACTTC; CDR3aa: CSALRGSEQYF
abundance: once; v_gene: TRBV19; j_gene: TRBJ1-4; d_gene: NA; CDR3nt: TGTGCCAGTAGTCCAACCGGGACGGTGGCCGAAAAACTGTTTTTT; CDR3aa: CASSPTGTVAEKLFF
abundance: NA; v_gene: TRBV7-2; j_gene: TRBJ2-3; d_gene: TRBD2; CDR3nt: TGTGCCAGCGGGTTGGGGCTAGCGGGAGAGTATGGCACAGATACGCAGTATTTT; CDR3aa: CASGLGLAGEYGTDTQYF
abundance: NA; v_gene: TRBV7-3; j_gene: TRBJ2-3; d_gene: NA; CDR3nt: TGTGCCAGCAGCCCGCAGGGTGGAGTAGATACGCAGTATTTT; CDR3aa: CASSPQGGVDTQYF
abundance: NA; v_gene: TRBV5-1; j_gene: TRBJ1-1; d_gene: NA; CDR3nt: TGCGCCAGCAGCTTGATTCGGGGTGTGAACACTGAAGCTTTCTTT; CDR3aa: CASSLIRGVNTEAFF
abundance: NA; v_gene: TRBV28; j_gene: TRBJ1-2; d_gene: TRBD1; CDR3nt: TGTGCCAGCAGTGGCGGGGGGACAGGGTTCGGCGGCTACACCTTC; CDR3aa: CASSGGGTGFGGYTF
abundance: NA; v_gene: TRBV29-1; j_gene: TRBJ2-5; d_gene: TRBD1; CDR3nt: TGCAGCGTTAAACCGGGACAGGGGAGGCGGGAGACCCAGTACTTC; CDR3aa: CSVKPGQGRRETQYF
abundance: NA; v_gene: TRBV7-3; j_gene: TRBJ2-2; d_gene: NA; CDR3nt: TGTGCCAGCAGCCCCGAGGGCGGGGAGCTGTTTTTT; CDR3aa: CASSPEGGELFF
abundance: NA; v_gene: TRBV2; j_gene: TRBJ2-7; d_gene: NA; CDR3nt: TGTGCCAGCAGTCGAACAACACCGAATGTCCGTGGTGCATACGAGCAGTACTTC; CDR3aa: CASSRTTPNVRGAYEQYF
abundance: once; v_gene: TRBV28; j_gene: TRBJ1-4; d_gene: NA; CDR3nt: TGTGCCAGCAGTTTTGTAGGTGTTGGTAATGAAAAACTGTTTTTT; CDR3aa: CASSFVGVGNEKLFF
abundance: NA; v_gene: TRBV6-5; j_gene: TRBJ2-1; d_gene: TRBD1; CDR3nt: TGTGCCAGCAGTCCGACAGGGGAAAACAATGAGCAGTTCTTC; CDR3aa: CASSPTGENNEQFF
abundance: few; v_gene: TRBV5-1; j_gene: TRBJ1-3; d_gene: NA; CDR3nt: TGCGCCAGCAGCTTGGCGGCGGGAGGCTCTGGAAACACCATATATTTT; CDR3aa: CASSLAAGGSGNTIYF
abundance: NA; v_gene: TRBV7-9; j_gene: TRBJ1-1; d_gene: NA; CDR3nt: TGTGCCAGCAGCTTAGTGGAGGGTCGAGAAGCTTTCTTT; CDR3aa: CASSLVEGREAFF
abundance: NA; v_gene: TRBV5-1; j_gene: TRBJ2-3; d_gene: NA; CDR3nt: TGCGCCAGCAGCTTGGCTGGGGTGGACGCAGATACGCAGTATTTT; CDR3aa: CASSLAGVDADTQYF
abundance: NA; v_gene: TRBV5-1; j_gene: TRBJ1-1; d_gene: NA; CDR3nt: TGCGCCAGCACGCTAATTTCCTCTACTGAAGCTTTCTTT; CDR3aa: CASTLISSTEAFF
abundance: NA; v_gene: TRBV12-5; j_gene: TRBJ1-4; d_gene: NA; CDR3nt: TGTGCTAGTGGTTTAAGTAAGGGGACCTCAACTAATGAAAAACTGTTTTTT; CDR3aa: CASGLSKGTSTNEKLFF
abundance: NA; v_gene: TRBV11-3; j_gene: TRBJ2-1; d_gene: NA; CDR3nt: TGTGCCAGCAGCGATAACCACCGGGACAAAAAAGGGAATGAGCAGTTCTTC; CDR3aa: CASSDNHRDKKGNEQFF
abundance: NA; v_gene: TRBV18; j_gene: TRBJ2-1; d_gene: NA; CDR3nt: TGTGCCAGCTCACCTACATTGAGTGGATCCTACAATGAGCAGTTCTTC; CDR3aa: CASSPTLSGSYNEQFF
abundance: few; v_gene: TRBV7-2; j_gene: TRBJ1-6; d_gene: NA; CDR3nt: TGTGCCAGCAGCTTAACGCCCAGGGGAGTTGGCTCACCCCTCCACTTT; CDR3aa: CASSLTPRGVGSPLHF
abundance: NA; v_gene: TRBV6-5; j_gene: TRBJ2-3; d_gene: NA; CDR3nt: TGTGCCAGCAGTAAAGAGAATACGCAGTATTTT; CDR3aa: CASSKENTQYF
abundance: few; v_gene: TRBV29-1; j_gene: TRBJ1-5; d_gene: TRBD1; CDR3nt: TGCAGCGTTGAGGGGACAGGCAATCAGCCCCAGCATTTT; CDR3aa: CSVEGTGNQPQHF
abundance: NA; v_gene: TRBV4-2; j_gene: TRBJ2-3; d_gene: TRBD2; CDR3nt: TGTGCCAGCAGCGGCCGACTAGCGGCGGGCACAGATACGCAGTATTTT; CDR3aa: CASSGRLAAGTDTQYF
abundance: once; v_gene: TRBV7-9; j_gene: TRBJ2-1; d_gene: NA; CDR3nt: TGTGCCAGCAGTTATGAGTATGAGCAGTTCTTC; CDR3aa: CASSYEYEQFF
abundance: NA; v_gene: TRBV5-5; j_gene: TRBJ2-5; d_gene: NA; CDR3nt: TGTGCCAGCAGCCGACTAGGGGTAGAGACCCAGTACTTC; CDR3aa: CASSRLGVETQYF
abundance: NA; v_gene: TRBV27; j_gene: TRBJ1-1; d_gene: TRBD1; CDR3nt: TGTGCCAGCAGTTGGCGGGAGGCGACAGGGCGTGCTTTCTTT; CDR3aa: CASSWREATGRAFF
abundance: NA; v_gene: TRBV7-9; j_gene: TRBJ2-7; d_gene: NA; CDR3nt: TGTGCCAGCAGCTTAGCGGCCTACGAGCAGTACTTC; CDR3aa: CASSLAAYEQYF
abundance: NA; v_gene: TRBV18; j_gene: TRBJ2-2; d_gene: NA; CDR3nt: TGTGCCAGCTCACCACCGGAGTTAACCGGGGAGCTGTTTTTT; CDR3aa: CASSPPELTGELFF
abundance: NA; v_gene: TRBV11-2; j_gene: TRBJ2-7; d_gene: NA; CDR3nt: TGTGCCAGCAGCGTCGGGGGATCCTACGAGCAGTACTTC; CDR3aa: CASSVGGSYEQYF
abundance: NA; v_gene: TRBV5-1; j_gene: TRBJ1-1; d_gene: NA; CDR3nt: TGCGCCAGCAGCTTGGGGGCTCTAGACACTGAAGCTTTCTTT; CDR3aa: CASSLGALDTEAFF
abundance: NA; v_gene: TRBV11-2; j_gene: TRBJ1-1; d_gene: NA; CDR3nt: TGTGCCAGCAGCTTAGTCGAGAACACTGAAGCTTTCTTT; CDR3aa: CASSLVENTEAFF
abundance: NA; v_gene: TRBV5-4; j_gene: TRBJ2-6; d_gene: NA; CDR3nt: TGTGCCAGCAGCTTGGGTACCGTTTCGCCTGGGGCCAACGTCCTGACTTTC; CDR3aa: CASSLGTVSPGANVLTF
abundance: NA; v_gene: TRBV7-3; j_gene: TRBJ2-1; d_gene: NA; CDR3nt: TGTGCCAGCAATGAGCAGTTCTTC; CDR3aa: CASNEQFF
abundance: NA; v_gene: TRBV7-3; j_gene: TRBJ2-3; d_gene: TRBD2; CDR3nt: TGTGCCAGCAGCCCGAGACTAGCGGGAGGGTTGGATACGCAGTATTTT; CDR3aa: CASSPRLAGGLDTQYF
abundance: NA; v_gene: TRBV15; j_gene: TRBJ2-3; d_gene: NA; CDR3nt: TGTGCCACCAGCAGAACCGGGACAAGGGGAGATACGCAGTATTTT; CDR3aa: CATSRTGTRGDTQYF
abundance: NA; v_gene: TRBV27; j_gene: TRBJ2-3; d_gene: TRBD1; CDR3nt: TGTGCCAGCAGTCTTGACAGGGTGGGTCGCCCAGATACGCAGTATTTT; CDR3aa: CASSLDRVGRPDTQYF
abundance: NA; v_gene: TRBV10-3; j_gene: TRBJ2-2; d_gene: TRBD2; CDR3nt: TGTGCCATCAGTGTGGCTAGCGGGGGAGGAACCGGGGAGCTGTTTTTT; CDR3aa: CAISVASGGGTGELFF
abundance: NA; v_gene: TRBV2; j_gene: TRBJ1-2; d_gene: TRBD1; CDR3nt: TGTGCCAGCAGTGATGACAGGGAGGGCTATGGCTACACCTTC; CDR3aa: CASSDDREGYGYTF
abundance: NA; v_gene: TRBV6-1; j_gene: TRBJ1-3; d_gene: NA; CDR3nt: TGTGCCAGCAGTAACTCTGGAAACACCATATATTTT; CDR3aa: CASSNSGNTIYF
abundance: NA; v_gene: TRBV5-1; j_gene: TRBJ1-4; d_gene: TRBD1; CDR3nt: TGCGCCAGCAGCCCGGTAAAGGGGGCAGGTGAAAAACTGTTTTTT; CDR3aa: CASSPVKGAGEKLFF
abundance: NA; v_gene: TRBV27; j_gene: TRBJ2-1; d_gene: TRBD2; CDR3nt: TGTGCCAGCAGTTCACGTTACATAGCGGGAGAAAAATTAAATGAGCAGTTCTTC; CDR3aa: CASSSRYIAGEKLNEQFF